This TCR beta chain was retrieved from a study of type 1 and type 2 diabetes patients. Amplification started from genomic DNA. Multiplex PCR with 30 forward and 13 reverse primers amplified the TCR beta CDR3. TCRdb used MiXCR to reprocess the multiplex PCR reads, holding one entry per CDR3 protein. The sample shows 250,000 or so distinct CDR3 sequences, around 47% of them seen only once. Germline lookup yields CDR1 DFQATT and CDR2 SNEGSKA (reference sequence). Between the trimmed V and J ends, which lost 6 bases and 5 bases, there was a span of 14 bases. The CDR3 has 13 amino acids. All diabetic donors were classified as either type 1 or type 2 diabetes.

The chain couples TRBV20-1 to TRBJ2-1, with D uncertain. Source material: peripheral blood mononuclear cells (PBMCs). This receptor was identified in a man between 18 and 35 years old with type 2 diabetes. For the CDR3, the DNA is TGCAGTGCCCAAGGAAGCGCGGACAATGAGCAGTTCTTC. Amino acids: CSAQGSADNEQFF.